Listed below are T cell receptor beta chains from one sample, sequenced in a study of human T cells and chemical hapten exposure. TCRdb ran MiXCR on the RACE reads and lists one entry per CDR3 protein. Of some 190,000 distinct CDR3 sequences listed, 20% to 25% were seen once; the top ten hold under 8.5%. The sample was whole blood, taken in connection with sensitization to the hapten diphenylcyclopropenone (DPC). The receptors were sampled from a woman aged 45-65 years with alopecia areata. Some clones in this sample may be carry-over from other donors' samples. CDR3s include the opening cysteine and the closing phenylalanine or tryptophan. A D gene is named only where the DNA matches it firmly. Where a row states a size, it is once, few, many or the class of an expanded clone; other rows omit it.

clone size	V gene	D gene	J gene	CDR3 protein	CDR3 DNA
NA	TRBV7-6	NA	TRBJ2-3	CASSFRPREIPDTQYF	TGTGCCAGCAGCTTCCGGCCACGGGAGATTCCAGATACGCAGTATTTT
NA	TRBV20-1	TRBD2	TRBJ2-2	CSSYEASGRPTGELFF	TGCAGTAGTTACGAAGCCAGCGGGAGGCCCACCGGGGAGCTGTTTTTT
few	TRBV11-2	TRBD1	TRBJ2-1	CASSLLRQGNNVIRNEQFF	TGTGCCAGCAGCTTACTGCGACAGGGTAATAACGTTATTCGGAATGAGCAGTTCTTC
NA	TRBV6-2/TRBV6-3	TRBD2	TRBJ2-1	CASSYVLADNEQFF	TGTGCCAGCAGTTACGTACTAGCGGACAATGAGCAGTTCTTC
NA	TRBV7-9	NA	TRBJ1-1	CASSLHSGATEAFF	TGTGCCAGCAGCTTACACTCGGGGGCCACTGAAGCTTTCTTT
few	TRBV29-1	NA	TRBJ2-1	CSVGGRLSYNEQFF	TGCAGCGTTGGAGGTCGTCTCTCCTACAATGAGCAGTTCTTC
NA	TRBV7-9	NA	TRBJ1-2	CANRPTRSLQINYGYTF	TGTGCCAACAGACCAACACGATCTCTCCAAATTAACTATGGCTACACCTTC
NA	TRBV5-1	TRBD1	TRBJ1-1	CASSPRTGSYTEAFF	TGCGCCAGCAGCCCCCGGACAGGGTCTTATACTGAAGCTTTCTTT
few	TRBV7-2	NA	TRBJ2-2	CASSMTRNAGELFF	TGTGCCAGCAGCATGACTAGGAACGCCGGGGAGCTGTTTTTT
NA	TRBV14	NA	TRBJ1-1	CASSPKIWGIPEAFF	TGTGCCAGCAGCCCGAAAATATGGGGGATACCTGAAGCTTTCTTT
few	TRBV6-5	NA	TRBJ1-3	CASSYSRRDTIYF	TGTGCCAGCAGTTACTCGAGAAGGGACACCATATATTTT
NA	TRBV6-5	NA	TRBJ2-7	CASGREYEQYF	TGTGCCAGCGGCAGGGAGTACGAGCAGTACTTC
few	TRBV6-5	TRBD1	TRBJ1-1	CASNAGGFGTEAFF	TGTGCCAGCAACGCAGGGGGCTTTGGCACTGAAGCTTTCTTT
NA	TRBV7-2	NA	TRBJ2-2	CASSPNGGNTGELFF	TGTGCCAGCAGCCCTAATGGGGGAAACACCGGGGAGCTGTTTTTT
few	TRBV12-3/TRBV12-4	NA	TRBJ2-5	CASSLYETQYF	TGTGCCAGCAGTTTATATGAGACCCAGTACTTC
NA	TRBV5-1	NA	TRBJ2-6	CASRAVYRVPGANVLTF	TGCGCCAGCAGAGCCGTTTACAGGGTCCCTGGGGCCAACGTCCTGACTTTC
NA	TRBV3-1	NA	TRBJ2-1	CASSHAGVGYNEQFF	TGTGCCAGCAGCCATGCCGGAGTGGGTTACAATGAGCAGTTCTTC
NA	TRBV5-1	NA	TRBJ1-1	CASSLIGPATEAFF	TGCGCCAGCAGCTTGATAGGACCGGCCACTGAAGCTTTCTTT
few	TRBV5-1	NA	TRBJ2-7	CASSSPGLYEQYF	TGCGCCAGCAGCTCTCCGGGACTCTACGAGCAGTACTTC
NA	TRBV27	NA	TRBJ2-7	CASSFKGGHPEQYF	TGTGCCAGCAGTTTTAAGGGGGGACATCCCGAGCAGTACTTC
once	TRBV20-1	NA	TRBJ2-1	CSARDWGAPFSYNEQFF	TGCAGTGCTAGAGATTGGGGAGCTCCATTCTCCTACAATGAGCAGTTCTTC
few	TRBV27	NA	TRBJ2-1	CASSKLLGDNEQFF	TGTGCCAGCAGTAAATTACTAGGGGACAATGAGCAGTTCTTC
NA	TRBV2	TRBD2	TRBJ2-1	CASQTSGTYLEQFF	TGTGCCAGCCAGACTAGCGGGACGTACCTTGAGCAGTTCTTC
few	TRBV24-1	TRBD1	TRBJ1-2	CATSDPGTGGKGYTF	TGTGCCACCAGTGATCCGGGGACAGGGGGAAAAGGCTACACCTTC
many	TRBV9	NA	TRBJ2-1	CASSLTGDNEQFF	TGTGCCAGCAGCCTAACCGGGGACAATGAGCAGTTCTTC
NA	TRBV25-1	TRBD2	TRBJ2-1	CASSPPGLAGMHEQFF	TGTGCCAGCAGTCCCCCGGGACTAGCGGGAATGCATGAGCAGTTCTTC
few	TRBV7-6	TRBD1	TRBJ1-3	CASSLGTGVTGNTIYF	TGTGCCAGCAGCTTGGGAACAGGGGTCACTGGAAACACCATATATTTT
NA	TRBV29-1	TRBD2	TRBJ2-5	CSVGKAGGETQYF	TGCAGCGTAGGGAAAGCGGGAGGCGAGACCCAGTACTTC
few	TRBV20-1	TRBD2	TRBJ2-1	CSGQRLAGAYNEQFF	TGCAGTGGGCAAAGACTAGCGGGCGCATACAATGAGCAGTTCTTC
few	TRBV6-1	NA	TRBJ2-4	CASRAPGPGGENIQYF	TGTGCCAGCAGGGCCCCTGGCCCGGGGGGCGAAAACATTCAGTACTTC
NA	TRBV7-2	NA	TRBJ2-1	CASSTFSTYNEQFF	TGTGCCAGCAGCACCTTTTCAACCTACAATGAGCAGTTCTTC
NA	TRBV15	NA	TRBJ2-5	CATSRVAEGTQYF	TGTGCCACCAGCAGAGTGGCGGAAGGGACCCAGTACTTC
NA	TRBV29-1	NA	TRBJ1-1	CSVEPYTGGPPEAFF	TGCAGCGTTGAACCCTACACCGGAGGTCCACCTGAAGCTTTCTTT
few	TRBV29-1	TRBD1	TRBJ2-2	CSVPGPLTGAAGELFF	TGCAGCGTTCCGGGACCTCTAACAGGGGCGGCCGGGGAGCTGTTTTTT
few	TRBV10-3	NA	TRBJ2-7	CAISTGTISLPEQYF	TGTGCCATCAGTACAGGGACGATTTCCTTACCCGAGCAGTACTTC
few	TRBV28	NA	TRBJ2-5	CASSLLAEYLIVETQYF	TGTGCCAGCAGTTTATTAGCGGAGTATCTTATCGTCGAGACCCAGTACTTC
few	TRBV27	TRBD2	TRBJ2-5	CASSSLAGILETQYF	TGTGCCAGCAGTTCACTAGCGGGAATACTAGAGACCCAGTACTTC
NA	TRBV7-2	TRBD2	TRBJ2-7	CASSTRLAGGSLYEQYF	TGTGCCAGCAGCACCCGACTAGCGGGAGGTTCCCTTTACGAGCAGTACTTC
NA	TRBV18	TRBD1	TRBJ2-7	CASSGQGAYEQYF	TGTGCCAGCTCCGGACAGGGGGCCTACGAGCAGTACTTC
few	TRBV2	NA	TRBJ1-5	CASTSAGVGSNQPQHF	TGTGCCAGCACCTCCGCGGGGGTGGGCAGCAATCAGCCCCAGCATTTT
NA	TRBV20-1	TRBD2	TRBJ2-1	CSAPWVAGGYNEQFF	TGCAGTGCTCCCTGGGTAGCGGGAGGTTACAATGAGCAGTTCTTC
NA	TRBV3-1	NA	TRBJ2-1	CASSQPGPTVNEQFF	TGTGCCAGCAGCCAGCCCGGACCGACAGTGAATGAGCAGTTCTTC
NA	TRBV18	NA	TRBJ1-2	CASSFGQIYGYTF	TGTGCCAGCTCATTTGGGCAGATCTATGGCTACACCTTC
NA	TRBV27	TRBD2	TRBJ2-7	CASSSPGLAAYEQYF	TGTGCCAGCAGTTCTCCGGGACTAGCGGCCTACGAGCAGTACTTC
few	TRBV12-3/TRBV12-4	NA	TRBJ1-2	CASSRDRARIEGYTF	TGTGCCAGCAGCCGGGACCGCGCAAGGATAGAAGGCTACACCTTC